Given below is one T cell receptor beta chain in context. The V gene end was trimmed by 0 bases and the J gene end by 4 bases; junction bases not matched to a gene: 8. Germline V gene lookup returns CDR1 MNHEY and CDR2 SMNVEV (reference sequence). The CDR3 length is 16 residues. This specimen comes from a study of blood T cell repertoires in COVID-19. TCRdb's copy holds only in-frame clones and misses some; the assay was immunoSEQ multiplex PCR. The sample has approximately 290,000 clones, around nine tenths seen once. V is TRBV27 and J is TRBJ2-7, with 8 bases fitting TRBD1. The sequenced sample consisted of peripheral blood. This TCR derives from a woman aged 60-75 years with acute or convalescent COVID-19. The CDR3 DNA reads TGTGCCAGCAGTTTATCGTCGGCAGGGGGCTATTACGAGCAGTACTTC. It translates to CASSLSSAGGYYEQYF.